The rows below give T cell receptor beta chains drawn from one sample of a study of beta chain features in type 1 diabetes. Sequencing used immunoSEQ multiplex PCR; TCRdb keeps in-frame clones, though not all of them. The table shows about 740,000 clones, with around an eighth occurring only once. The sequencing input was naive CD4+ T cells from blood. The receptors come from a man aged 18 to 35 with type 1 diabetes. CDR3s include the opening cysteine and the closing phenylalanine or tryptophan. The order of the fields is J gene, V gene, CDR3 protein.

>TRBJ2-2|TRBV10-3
CAISDFAANTGELFF
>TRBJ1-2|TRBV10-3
CAISGQDGYGYTF
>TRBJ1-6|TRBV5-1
CASSPQGENSPLHF
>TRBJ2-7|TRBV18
CASSPRGDEQYF
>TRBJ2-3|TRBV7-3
CASSPRGTDTQYF
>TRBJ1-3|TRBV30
CAWRLRVKENTIYF
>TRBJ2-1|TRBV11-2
CASSLAAPRGEQFF
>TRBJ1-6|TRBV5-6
CASSPLTGKDSPLHF
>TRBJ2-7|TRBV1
CTSSSRDKASYEQYF
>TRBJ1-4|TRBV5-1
CASRSGLREKLFF
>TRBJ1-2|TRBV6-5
CASSPDGNYGYTF
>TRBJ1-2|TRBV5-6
CASSRRGSLNYGYTF
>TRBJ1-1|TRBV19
CASSIGQGGEAFF
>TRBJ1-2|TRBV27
CASSQGLYGGYTF
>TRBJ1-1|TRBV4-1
CASSQGRVNTEAFF
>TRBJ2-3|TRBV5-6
CASSPTTASTDTQYF
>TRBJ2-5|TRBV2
CASSGDSVRGAQYF
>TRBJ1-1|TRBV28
CASIGMNTEAFF
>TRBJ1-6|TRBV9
CASSTGTVNSPLHF
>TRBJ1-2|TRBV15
CATSRDPDRDAGYTF
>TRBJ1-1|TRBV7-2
CASSYDPGQINTEAFF
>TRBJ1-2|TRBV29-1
CSVDRGLNYGYTF
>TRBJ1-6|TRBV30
CAWSETGGSYNSPLHF
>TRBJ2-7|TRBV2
CASTRQPSAVYEQYF
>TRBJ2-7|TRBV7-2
CASSLLQGTDEQYF
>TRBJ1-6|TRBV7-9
CASSLGTNSPLHF
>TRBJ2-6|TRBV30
CAWRRFDSGANVLTF
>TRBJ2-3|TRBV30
CAWGTGSPDTQYF
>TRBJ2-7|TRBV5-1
CASSLAGPPNEQYF
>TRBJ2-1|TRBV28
CASSQNPYNEQFF
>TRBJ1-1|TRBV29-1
CSFRGQGNTEAFF
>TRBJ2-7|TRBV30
CAWSPTGPKYPGAEQYF
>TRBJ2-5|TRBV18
CASSARSGAQETQYF
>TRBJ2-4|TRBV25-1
CASSDDSRNIQYF
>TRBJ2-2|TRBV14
CASSQDGGSYTGELFF
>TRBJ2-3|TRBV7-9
CASSSRRADTQYF
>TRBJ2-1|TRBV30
CAWSVLGTGGFF
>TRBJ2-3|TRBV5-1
CASSPPSGDTQYF
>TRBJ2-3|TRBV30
CAWSVERKGTDTQYF
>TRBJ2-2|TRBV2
CASSEIEGADTGELFF
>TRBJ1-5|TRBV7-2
CASSLEAGQPQHF
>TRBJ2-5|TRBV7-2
CASSFREAVETQYF
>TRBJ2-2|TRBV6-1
CASTEQVLGNTGELFF
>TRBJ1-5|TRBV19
CASSLQAGGSNQPQHF
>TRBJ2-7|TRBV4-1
CASSQVQGPEQYF
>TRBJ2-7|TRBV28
CASSFHQGTYEQYF
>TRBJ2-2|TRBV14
CASSQRDKNTGELFF
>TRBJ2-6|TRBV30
CAAQQGSGANVLTF
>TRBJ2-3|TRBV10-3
CAITDSPDSGTQYF
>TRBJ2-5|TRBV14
CASSLLQGTIPGETQYF
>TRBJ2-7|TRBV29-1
CSVDSAGKYEQYF
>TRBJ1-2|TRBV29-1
CSVVLSYGYTF